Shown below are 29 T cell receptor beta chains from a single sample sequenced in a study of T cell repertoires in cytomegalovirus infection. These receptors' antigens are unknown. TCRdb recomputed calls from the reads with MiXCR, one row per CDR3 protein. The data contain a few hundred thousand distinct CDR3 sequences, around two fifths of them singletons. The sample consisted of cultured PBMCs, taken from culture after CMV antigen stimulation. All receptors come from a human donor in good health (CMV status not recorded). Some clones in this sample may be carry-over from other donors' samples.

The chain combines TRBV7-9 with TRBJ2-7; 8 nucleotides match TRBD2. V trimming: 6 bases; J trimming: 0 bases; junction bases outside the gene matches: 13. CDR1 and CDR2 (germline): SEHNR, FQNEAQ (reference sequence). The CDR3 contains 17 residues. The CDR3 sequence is CASSPSRGGALSYEQYF. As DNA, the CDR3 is TGTGCCAGCAGTCCCTCCCGGGGGGGAGCGCTCTCCTACGAGCAGTACTTC.

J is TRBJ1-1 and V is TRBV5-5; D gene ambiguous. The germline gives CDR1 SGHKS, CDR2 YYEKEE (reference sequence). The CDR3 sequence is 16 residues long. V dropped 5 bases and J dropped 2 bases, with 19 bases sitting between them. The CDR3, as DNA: TGTGCCAGCAGTACGAGGGCTTCTACAGATAACACTGAAGCTTTCTTT. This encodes CASSTRASTDNTEAFF.

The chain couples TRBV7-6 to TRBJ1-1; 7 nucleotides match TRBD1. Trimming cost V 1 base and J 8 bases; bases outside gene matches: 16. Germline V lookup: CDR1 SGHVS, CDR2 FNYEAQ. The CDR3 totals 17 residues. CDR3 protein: CASSLGGIGRGTIEAFF. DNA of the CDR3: TGTGCCAGCAGCTTAGGGGGCATTGGCAGGGGGACAATCGAAGCTTTCTTT.

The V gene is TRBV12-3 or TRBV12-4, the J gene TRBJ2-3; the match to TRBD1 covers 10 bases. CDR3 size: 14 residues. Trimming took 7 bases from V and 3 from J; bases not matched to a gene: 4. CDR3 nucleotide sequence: TGTGCCAGCACGACAGGGGGCGGTACAGATACGCAGTATTTT. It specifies CASTTGGGTDTQYF.

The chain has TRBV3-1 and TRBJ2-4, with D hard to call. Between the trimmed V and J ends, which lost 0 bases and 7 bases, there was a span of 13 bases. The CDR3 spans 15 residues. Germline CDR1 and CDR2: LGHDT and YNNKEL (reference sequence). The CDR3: CASSQDPKGLNIQYF. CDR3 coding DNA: TGTGCCAGCAGCCAAGATCCGAAGGGATTGAACATTCAGTACTTC.

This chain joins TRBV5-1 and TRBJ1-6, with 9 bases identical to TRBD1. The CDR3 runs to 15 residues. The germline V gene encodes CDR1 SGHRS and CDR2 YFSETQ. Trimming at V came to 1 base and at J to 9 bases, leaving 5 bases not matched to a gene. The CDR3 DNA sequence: TGCGCCAGCAGCTTGACAGGGGGCACCGGTTCACCCCTCCACTTT. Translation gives CASSLTGGTGSPLHF.

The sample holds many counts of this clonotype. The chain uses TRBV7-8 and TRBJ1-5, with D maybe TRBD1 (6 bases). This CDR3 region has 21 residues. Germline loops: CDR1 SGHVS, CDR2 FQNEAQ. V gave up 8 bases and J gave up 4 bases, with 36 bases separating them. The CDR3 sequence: CASSRSPGHTGVQLGNQPQHF. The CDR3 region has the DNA TGTGCCAGCTCCCGTAGCCCGGGACATACCGGGGTCCAGTTGGGAAATCAGCCCCAGCATTTT. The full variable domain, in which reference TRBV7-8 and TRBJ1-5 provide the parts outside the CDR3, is GAGVSQSPRYKVAKRGQDVALRCDPISGHVSLFWYQQALGQGPEFLTYFQNEAQLDKSGLPSDRFFAERPEGSVSTLKIQRTQQEDSAVYLCASSRSPGHTGVQLGNQPQHFGDGTRLSIL.

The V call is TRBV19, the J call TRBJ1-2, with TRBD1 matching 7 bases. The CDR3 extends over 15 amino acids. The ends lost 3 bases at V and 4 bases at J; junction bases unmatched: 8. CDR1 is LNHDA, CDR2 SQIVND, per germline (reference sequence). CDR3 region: CASSMGQLGGYGYTF. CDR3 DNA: TGTGCCAGTAGTATGGGACAGCTGGGGGGCTATGGCTACACCTTC.

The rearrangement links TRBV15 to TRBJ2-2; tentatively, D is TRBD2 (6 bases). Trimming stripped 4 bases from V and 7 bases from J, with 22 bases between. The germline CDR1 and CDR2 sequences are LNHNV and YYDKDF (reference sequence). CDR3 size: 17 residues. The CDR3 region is CATSISFGGRYIGELFF. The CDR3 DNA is TGTGCCACCAGCATAAGTTTCGGGGGAAGGTATATCGGGGAGCTGTTTTTT.

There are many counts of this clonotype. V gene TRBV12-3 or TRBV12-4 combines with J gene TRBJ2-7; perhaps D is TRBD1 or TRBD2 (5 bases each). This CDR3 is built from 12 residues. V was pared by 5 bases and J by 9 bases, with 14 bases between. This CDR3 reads CASSPSSGRQYF. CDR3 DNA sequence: TGTGCCAGCAGTCCAAGTTCGGGACGGCAGTACTTC.

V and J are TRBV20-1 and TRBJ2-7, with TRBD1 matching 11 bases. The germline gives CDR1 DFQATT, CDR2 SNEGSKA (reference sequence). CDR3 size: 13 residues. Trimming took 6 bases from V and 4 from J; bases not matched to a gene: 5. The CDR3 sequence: CSAQWDRGYEQYF. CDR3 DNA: TGCAGTGCCCAGTGGGACAGGGGGTACGAGCAGTACTTC.

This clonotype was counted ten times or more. The CDR3 DNA is TGTGCCAGCAGCTTAGACCCACGGGGGTACCGTGCGGGTGCTGAGCAGTTCTTC. This encodes CASSLDPRGYRAGAEQFF. This chain uses TRBV7-8 with TRBJ2-1; D possibly corresponds to TRBD2 (6 bases). The CDR3 length is 18 residues. Germline V gene sequence: CDR1 SGHVS, CDR2 FQNEAQ. V was clipped by 1 base and J by 9 bases, with 25 bases between them.

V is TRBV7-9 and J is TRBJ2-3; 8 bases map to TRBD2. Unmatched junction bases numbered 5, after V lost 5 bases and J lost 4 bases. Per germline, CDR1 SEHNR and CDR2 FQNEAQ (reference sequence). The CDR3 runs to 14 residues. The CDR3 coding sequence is TGTGCCAGCAGCGACGGGGGGGCCGCAGATACGCAGTATTTT. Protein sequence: CASSDGGAADTQYF.

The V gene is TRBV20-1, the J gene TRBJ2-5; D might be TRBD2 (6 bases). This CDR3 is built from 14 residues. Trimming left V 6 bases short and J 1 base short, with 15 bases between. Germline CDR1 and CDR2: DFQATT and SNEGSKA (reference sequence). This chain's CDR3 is CSALFLASQETQYF. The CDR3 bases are TGCAGTGCCTTGTTCCTAGCGAGCCAAGAGACCCAGTACTTC.

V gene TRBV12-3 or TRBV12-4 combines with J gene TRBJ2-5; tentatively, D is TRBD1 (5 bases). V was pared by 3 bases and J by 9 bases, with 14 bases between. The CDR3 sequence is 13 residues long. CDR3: CASSFWTPVPQYF. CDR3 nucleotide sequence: TGTGCCAGCAGTTTTTGGACACCCGTCCCCCAGTACTTC.

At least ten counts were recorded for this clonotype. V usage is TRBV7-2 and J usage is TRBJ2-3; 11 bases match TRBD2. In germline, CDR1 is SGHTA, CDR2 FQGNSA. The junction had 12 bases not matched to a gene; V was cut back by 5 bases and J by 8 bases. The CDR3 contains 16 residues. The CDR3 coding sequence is TGTGCCAGCAGCCTCGGGTTAGCGGGGGGGCCTGGTACGCAGTATTTT. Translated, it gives CASSLGLAGGPGTQYF.

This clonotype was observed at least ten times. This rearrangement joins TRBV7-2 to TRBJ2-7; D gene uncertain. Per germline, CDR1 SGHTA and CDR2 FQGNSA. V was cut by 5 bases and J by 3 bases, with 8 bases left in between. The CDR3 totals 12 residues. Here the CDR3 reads CASSTDNYEQYF. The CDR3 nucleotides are TGTGCCAGCAGCACCGATAACTACGAGCAGTACTTC.

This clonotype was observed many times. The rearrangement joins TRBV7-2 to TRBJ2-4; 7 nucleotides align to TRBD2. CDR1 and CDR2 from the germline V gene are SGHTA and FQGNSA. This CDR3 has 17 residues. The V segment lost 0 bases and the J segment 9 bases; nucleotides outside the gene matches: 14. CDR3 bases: TGTGCCAGCAGCTTAGCTTTAGGGACTACGGAGACGGGCATTCAGTACTTC. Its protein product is CASSLALGTTETGIQYF.

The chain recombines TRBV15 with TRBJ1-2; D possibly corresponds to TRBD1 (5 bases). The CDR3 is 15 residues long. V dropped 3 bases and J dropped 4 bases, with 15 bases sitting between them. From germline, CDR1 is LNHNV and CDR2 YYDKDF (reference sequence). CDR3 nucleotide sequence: TGTGCCACCAGCAGGGAACAGGCGAGGGGCTATGGCTACACCTTC. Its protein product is CATSREQARGYGYTF.

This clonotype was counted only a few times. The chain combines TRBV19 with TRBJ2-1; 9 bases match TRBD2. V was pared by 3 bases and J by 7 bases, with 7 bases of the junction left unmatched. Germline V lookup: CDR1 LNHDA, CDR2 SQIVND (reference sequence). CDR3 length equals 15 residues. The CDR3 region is CASSMSGGGANEQFF. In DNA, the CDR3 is TGTGCCAGTAGTATGTCTGGCGGGGGGGCAAATGAGCAGTTCTTC.

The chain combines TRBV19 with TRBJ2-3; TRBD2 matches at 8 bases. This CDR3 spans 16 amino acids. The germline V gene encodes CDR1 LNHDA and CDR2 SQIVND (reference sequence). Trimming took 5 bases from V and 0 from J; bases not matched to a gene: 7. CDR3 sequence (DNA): TGTGCCAGTAGTGCCACTAGCGGAGCTAGCACAGATACGCAGTATTTT. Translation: CASSATSGASTDTQYF.

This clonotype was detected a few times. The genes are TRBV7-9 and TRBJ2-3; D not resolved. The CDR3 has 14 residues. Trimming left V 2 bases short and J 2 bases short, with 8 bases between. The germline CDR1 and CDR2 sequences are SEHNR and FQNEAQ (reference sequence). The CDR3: CASSLTQSTDTQYF. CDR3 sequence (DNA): TGTGCCAGCAGCTTAACTCAGTCCACAGATACGCAGTATTTT. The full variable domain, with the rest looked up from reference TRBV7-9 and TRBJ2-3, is DTGVSQNPRHKITKRGQNVTFRCDPISEHNRLYWYRQTLGQGPEFLTYFQNEAQLEKSRLLSDRFSAERPKGSFSTLEIQRTEQGDSAMYLCASSLTQSTDTQYFGPGTRLTVL.

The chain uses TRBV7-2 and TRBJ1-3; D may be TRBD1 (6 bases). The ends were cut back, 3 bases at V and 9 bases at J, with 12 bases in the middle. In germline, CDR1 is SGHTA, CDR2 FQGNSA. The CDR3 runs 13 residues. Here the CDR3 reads CASSFPQGATIYF. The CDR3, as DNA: TGTGCCAGCAGCTTCCCACAGGGCGCCACCATATATTTT.

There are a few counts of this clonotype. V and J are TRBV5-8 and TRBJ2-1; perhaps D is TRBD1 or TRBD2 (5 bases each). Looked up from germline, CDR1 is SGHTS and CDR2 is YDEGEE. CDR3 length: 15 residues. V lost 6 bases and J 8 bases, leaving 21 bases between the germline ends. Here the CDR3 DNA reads TGTGCCAGCACCTCCCGGGGCCAGGAGAGGGATGAGCAGTTCTTC. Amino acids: CASTSRGQERDEQFF.

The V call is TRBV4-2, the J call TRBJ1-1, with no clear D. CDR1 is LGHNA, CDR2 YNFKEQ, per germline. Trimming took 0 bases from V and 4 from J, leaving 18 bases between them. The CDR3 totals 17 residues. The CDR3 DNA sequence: TGTGCCAGCAGCCAAGATCAGACCAGGTGGCTTAGCACTGAAGCTTTCTTT. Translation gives CASSQDQTRWLSTEAFF.

CDR3 amino acids: CATSDSGGGPGDTQYF. CDR3 DNA: TGTGCCACCAGTGACTCAGGCGGGGGACCTGGAGATACGCAGTATTTT. The chain uses TRBV24-1 and TRBJ2-3, with 7 bases lining up with TRBD2. This CDR3 is built from 16 residues. Trimming at V came to 4 bases and at J to 5 bases, leaving 11 bases not matched to a gene. The germline gives CDR1 KGHDR, CDR2 SFDVKD.

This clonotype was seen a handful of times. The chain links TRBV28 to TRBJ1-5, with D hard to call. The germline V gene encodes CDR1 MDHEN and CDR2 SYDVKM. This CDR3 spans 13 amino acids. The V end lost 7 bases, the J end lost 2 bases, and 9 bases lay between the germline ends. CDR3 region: CASKITGNQPQHF. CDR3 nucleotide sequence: TGTGCCAGCAAAATAACCGGCAATCAGCCCCAGCATTTT. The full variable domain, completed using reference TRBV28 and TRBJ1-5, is DVKVTQSSRYLVKRTGEKVFLECVQDMDHENMFWYRQDPGLGLRLIYFSYDVKMKEKGDIPEGYSVSREKKERFSLILESASTNQTSMYLCASKITGNQPQHFGDGTRLSIL.

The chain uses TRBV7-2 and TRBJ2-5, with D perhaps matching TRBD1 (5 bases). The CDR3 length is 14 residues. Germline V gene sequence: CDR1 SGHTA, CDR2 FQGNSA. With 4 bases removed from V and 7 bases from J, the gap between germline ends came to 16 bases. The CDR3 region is CASSSKGPLGTQYF. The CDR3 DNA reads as TGTGCCAGCAGCTCGAAGGGGCCCCTGGGGACCCAGTACTTC.

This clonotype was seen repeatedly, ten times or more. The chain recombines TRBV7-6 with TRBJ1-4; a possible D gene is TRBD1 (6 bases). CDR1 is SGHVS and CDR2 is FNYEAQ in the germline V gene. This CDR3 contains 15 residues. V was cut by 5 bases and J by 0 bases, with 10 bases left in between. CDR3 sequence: CASSLYRATNEKLFF. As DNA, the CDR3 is TGTGCCAGCAGCCTCTACAGGGCAACTAATGAAAAACTGTTTTTT. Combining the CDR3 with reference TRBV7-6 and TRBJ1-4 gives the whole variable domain GAGVSQSPRYKVTKRGQDVALRCDPISGHVSLYWYRQALGQGPEFLTYFNYEAQQDKSGLPNDRFSAERPEGSISTLTIQRTEQRDSAMYRCASSLYRATNEKLFFGSGTQLSVL.